These T cell receptor beta chains were read from a single sample in a study of cytomegalovirus exposure and HLA in healthy donors. Measured with immunoSEQ multiplex PCR; TCRdb has only the in-frame clones, and not every one. The table has more than 85,000 clones, nearly 80% seen once; the top ten hold under 1.5%. The sequenced sample consisted of PBMCs. The receptors originated from a woman under 40 in good health and CMV-seronegative. The CDR3 runs from the conserved cysteine through the conserved F or W. A D gene is named only where the DNA matches it firmly. Clone size is stated in some rows and not others, as once, few, many or a class when expanded.

D	J	V	size	DNA	CDR3
TRBD2	TRBJ2-7	TRBV29-1	-	TGCAGCGGCGGACTAGCGGGGGGTGAGCAGTACTTC	CSGGLAGGEQYF
-	TRBJ1-1	TRBV30	-	TGTGCCTGGAGTGTAACGGCAGGGTGGGCTGAAGCTTTCTTT	CAWSVTAGWAEAFF
TRBD2	TRBJ2-5	TRBV28	-	TGTGCCAGCAGTTTGTTGACTTCGGGGGGGACCCAGTACTTC	CASSLLTSGGTQYF
TRBD1	TRBJ1-2	TRBV5-3	-	TGTGCCAGAAGCGTTCTAACAGGGGGCGAGGATTTTGGCTACACCTTC	CARSVLTGGEDFGYTF
-	TRBJ2-7	TRBV29-1	-	TGCAGCGTAACCCATCGTGGAGGGCGAGACGAGCAGTACTTC	CSVTHRGGRDEQYF
TRBD2	TRBJ2-7	TRBV6-5	once	TGTGCCAGCAGGAGCGGGACTAGCGGCTACGAGCAGTACTTC	CASRSGTSGYEQYF
-	TRBJ1-4	TRBV6-5	-	TGTGCCAGCAGGCCAACATTAACTAATGAAAAACTGTTTTTT	CASRPTLTNEKLFF
-	TRBJ2-1	TRBV6-6	-	TGTGCCAGCAGGGGGACCGGGGGGCCCTCCTACAATGAGCAGTTCTTC	CASRGTGGPSYNEQFF
TRBD1	TRBJ1-4	TRBV7-6	few	TGTGCCAGCAGCTTAGAAACAGGGACAGGGAGACTGTTTTTT	CASSLETGTGRLFF
-	TRBJ2-3	TRBV6-1	-	TGTGCCAGTAATATACGGGATTTGGGCACAGATACGCAGTATTTT	CASNIRDLGTDTQYF
TRBD1	TRBJ2-3	TRBV9	-	TGTGCCAGCAGCGTCGCAGACAGGGGACGTCGCACAGATACGCAGTATTTT	CASSVADRGRRTDTQYF
-	TRBJ2-7	TRBV6-5	once	TGTGCCAGCAGTTACTCAACAGCCAACAATTACGAGCAGTACTTC	CASSYSTANNYEQYF
-	TRBJ1-6	TRBV19	-	TGTGCCAGTAGGACTGGCGGGGGATCACCCCTCCACTTT	CASRTGGGSPLHF
TRBD2	TRBJ2-2	TRBV29-1	-	TGCAGCGCGATCCGGGGGGGAATGAACACCGGGGAGCTGTTTTTT	CSAIRGGMNTGELFF
TRBD2	TRBJ2-1	TRBV4-3	-	TGCGCCAGCAGCCAGTTTGCCGGACTAGCGGCCTACAATGAGCAGTTCTTC	CASSQFAGLAAYNEQFF
-	TRBJ2-5	TRBV30	-	TGTGCCTGGGGAAACGGGGTTCAAGAGACCCAGTACTTC	CAWGNGVQETQYF
-	TRBJ1-6	TRBV7-6	few	TGTGCCAGCAGCCTCAACGCAGGCAGGGGTGATTCACCCCTCCACTTT	CASSLNAGRGDSPLHF
TRBD1	TRBJ2-7	TRBV5-4	-	TGTGCCAGCAGTTGGGGGGACAGGGGGTACCTCGAGCAGTACTTC	CASSWGDRGYLEQYF
-	TRBJ1-1	TRBV6-5	-	TGTGCCAGCAGCTCACAAGATTTCGGGGTCGAAGCTTTCTTT	CASSSQDFGVEAFF
-	TRBJ1-2	TRBV28	few	TGTGCCAGCAGGTCCGGGAGCCTCTGGGGCTACACCTTC	CASRSGSLWGYTF
TRBD2	TRBJ2-3	TRBV29-1	-	TGCAGCGTTGGGTCACTAGCGGGCACAGATACGCAGTATTTT	CSVGSLAGTDTQYF
-	TRBJ2-7	TRBV14	-	TGTGCCAGCAGCCAAGGGCAGGCAAGCTCCTACGAGCAGTACTTC	CASSQGQASSYEQYF
-	TRBJ2-7	TRBV5-1	-	TGCGCCAGCAGCTTGGATCCGGGAAAGTACGAGCAGTACTTC	CASSLDPGKYEQYF